The next 9 T cell receptor beta chains were all read from a single sample in a study of radiation and T cells in renal cell carcinoma. Sample treatment: 15 Gy SBRT to primary tumor, nephrectomy 4 weeks later. Generated by immunoSEQ multiplex PCR, the TCRdb table keeps only in-frame clones and is missing some. The data contain 15,000 to 20,000 clones, roughly 50% of them singletons. Material: tumor tissue, obtained from a patient whose treatment included radiotherapy and nephrectomy. The source of these receptors is a woman in her sixties or seventies with renal cell carcinoma.

The rearrangement uses TRBV9 and TRBJ1-2; D gene ambiguous. The CDR3 spans 14 residues. The germline CDR1 and CDR2 sequences are SGDLS and YYNGEE. Trimming took off 0 bases at V and 6 bases at J, with 12 bases between the two ends. Written as DNA, the CDR3 is TGTGCCAGCAGCGTAGCTACTTGGGAGGATGGCTACACCTTC. Its protein product is CASSVATWEDGYTF.

This clone was found a few times. J is TRBJ1-2 and V is TRBV5-1; 9 bases align to TRBD1. Looked up from germline, CDR1 is SGHRS and CDR2 is YFSETQ. Trimming at V came to 0 bases and at J to 7 bases, leaving 7 bases not matched to a gene. This CDR3 contains 15 residues. This CDR3 reads CASSLEGTGISGYTF. The DNA of the CDR3 is TGCGCCAGCAGCTTGGAAGGGACAGGGATAAGTGGCTACACCTTC.

This clone appeared a few times. The V call is TRBV6-5, the J call TRBJ1-1, with D tentatively TRBD1 (5 bases). Germline assignment: CDR1 MNHEY and CDR2 SVGAGI. The CDR3 length is 13 residues. The ends were cut back, 7 bases at V and 5 bases at J, with 14 bases in the middle. CDR3 sequence (DNA): TGTGCCAGCATGGGGTCGGGGGGAACTGAAGCTTTCTTT. This sequence encodes CASMGSGGTEAFF.

The chain carries TRBV2 and TRBJ1-5; tentative D call: TRBD1 (6 bases). CDR3 length equals 15 residues. V was clipped by 6 bases and J by 1 base, with 13 bases between them. Per germline, CDR1 SNHLY and CDR2 FYNNEI. CDR3 loop: CASSLSGTSNQPQHF. The CDR3 coding sequence is TGTGCCAGCAGCTTGAGTGGGACAAGCAATCAGCCCCAGCATTTT.

This clone has only one observation. The rearrangement uses TRBV9 and TRBJ2-7; D is possibly TRBD1 or TRBD2 (6 bases each). Deletions cut 4 bases from V and 3 bases from J, with 17 bases between. The CDR3 contains 15 residues. Germline CDR1 and CDR2: SGDLS and YYNGEE. In DNA form, the CDR3 reads TGTGCCAGCAGCACCGAGGGGGGTTGGAACTACGAGCAGTACTTC. It yields the protein CASSTEGGWNYEQYF.

The rearrangement uses TRBV27 and TRBJ2-7, with 8 positions matching TRBD2. CDR1 is MNHEY, CDR2 SMNVEV, per germline (reference sequence). This CDR3 contains 13 residues. V shed 4 bases and J 6 bases; nucleotides not matched to a gene: 5. CDR3 coding DNA: TGTGCCAGCAGTTCCGATCTAGCGGGCGAGCAGTACTTC. The encoded protein is CASSSDLAGEQYF.

The chain has TRBV14 and TRBJ2-7, with D unclear. Between the trimmed V and J ends, which lost 3 bases and 2 bases, there was a span of 8 bases. Per the germline V gene, CDR1 is SGHDN and CDR2 is FVKESK. This CDR3 spans 13 amino acids. The chain's CDR3 is CASSQDTTYEQYF. CDR3 bases: TGTGCCAGCAGCCAGGATACTACCTACGAGCAGTACTTC.

V usage is TRBV9 and J usage is TRBJ2-1; 10 bases are shared with TRBD2. CDR1 and CDR2 from the germline V gene are SGDLS and YYNGEE. After removal of 2 bases from V and 0 bases from J, the junction contained 2 bases not matched to a gene. This CDR3 has 16 residues. The CDR3 reads CASSVGTSDSYNEQFF. CDR3 DNA sequence: TGTGCCAGCAGCGTCGGGACTAGCGACTCCTACAATGAGCAGTTCTTC.

This clone was seen only once. The genes are TRBV28 and TRBJ2-3; no reliable D call. This CDR3 has 12 amino acids. V lost 4 bases to trimming and J lost 2 bases, with 4 bases between them. Germline V gives CDR1 MDHEN, CDR2 SYDVKM. Written as DNA, the CDR3 is TGTGCCAGCAGTTCTGACACAGATACGCAGTATTTT. This sequence encodes CASSSDTDTQYF.